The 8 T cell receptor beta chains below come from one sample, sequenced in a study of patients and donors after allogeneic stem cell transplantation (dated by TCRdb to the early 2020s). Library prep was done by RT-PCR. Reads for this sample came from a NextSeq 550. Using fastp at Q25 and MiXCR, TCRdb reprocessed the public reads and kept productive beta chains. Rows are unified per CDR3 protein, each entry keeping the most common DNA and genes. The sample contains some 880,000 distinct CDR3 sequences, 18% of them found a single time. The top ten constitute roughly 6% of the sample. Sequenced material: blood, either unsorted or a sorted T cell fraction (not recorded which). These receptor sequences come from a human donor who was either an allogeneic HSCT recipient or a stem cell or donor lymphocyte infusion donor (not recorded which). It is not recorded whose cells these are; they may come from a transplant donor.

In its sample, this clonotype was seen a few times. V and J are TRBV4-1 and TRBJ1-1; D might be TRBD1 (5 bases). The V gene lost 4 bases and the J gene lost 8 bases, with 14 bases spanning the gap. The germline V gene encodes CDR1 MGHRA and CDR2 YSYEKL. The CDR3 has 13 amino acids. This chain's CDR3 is CASSLSRGAEAFF. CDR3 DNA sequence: TGCGCCAGCAGCCTCAGTAGGGGAGCCGAAGCTTTCTTT.

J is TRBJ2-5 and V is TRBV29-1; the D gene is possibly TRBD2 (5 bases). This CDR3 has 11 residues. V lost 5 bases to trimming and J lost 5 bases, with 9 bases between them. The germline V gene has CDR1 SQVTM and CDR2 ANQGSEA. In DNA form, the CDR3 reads TGCAGCGTTTCCAGAGGGGAGACCCAGTACTTC. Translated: CSVSRGETQYF.

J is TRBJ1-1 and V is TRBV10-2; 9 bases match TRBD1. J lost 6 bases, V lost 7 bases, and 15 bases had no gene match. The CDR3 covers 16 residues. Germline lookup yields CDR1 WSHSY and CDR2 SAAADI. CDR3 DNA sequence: TGCGCCAGCACCAAACCACTGACAGGGGGGTTGCCTGAAGCTTTCTTT. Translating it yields CASTKPLTGGLPEAFF.

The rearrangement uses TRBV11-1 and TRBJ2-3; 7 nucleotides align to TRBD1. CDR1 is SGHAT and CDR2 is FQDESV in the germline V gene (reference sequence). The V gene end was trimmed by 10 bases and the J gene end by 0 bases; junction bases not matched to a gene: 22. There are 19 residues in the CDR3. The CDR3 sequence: CATKGTDRIGLTSTDTQYF. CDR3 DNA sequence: TGTGCCACTAAGGGGACAGACAGGATCGGATTGACTAGCACAGATACGCAGTATTTT. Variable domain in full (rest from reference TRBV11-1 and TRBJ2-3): EAEVAQSPRYKITEKSQAVAFWCDPISGHATLYWYRQILGQGPELLVQFQDESVVDDSQLPKDRFSAERLKGVDSTLKIQPAELGDSAMYLCATKGTDRIGLTSTDTQYFGPGTRLTVL.

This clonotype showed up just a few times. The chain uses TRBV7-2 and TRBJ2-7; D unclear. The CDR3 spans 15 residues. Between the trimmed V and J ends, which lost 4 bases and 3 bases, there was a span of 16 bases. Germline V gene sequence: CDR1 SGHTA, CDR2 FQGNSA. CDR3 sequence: CASSSPKGAIYEQYF. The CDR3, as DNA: TGTGCCAGCAGCTCCCCAAAAGGTGCGATCTACGAGCAGTACTTC.

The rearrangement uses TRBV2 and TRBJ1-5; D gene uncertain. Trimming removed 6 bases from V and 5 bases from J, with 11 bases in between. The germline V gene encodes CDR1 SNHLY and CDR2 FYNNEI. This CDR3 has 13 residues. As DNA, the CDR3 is TGTGCCAGCAGCCTAGGGCCCCATCAGCCCCAGCATTTT. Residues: CASSLGPHQPQHF.

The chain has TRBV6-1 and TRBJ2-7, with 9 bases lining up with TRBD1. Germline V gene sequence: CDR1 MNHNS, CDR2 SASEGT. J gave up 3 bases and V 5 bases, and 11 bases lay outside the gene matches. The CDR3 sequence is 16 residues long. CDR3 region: CASSQPSTGGHYEQYF. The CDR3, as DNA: TGTGCCAGCAGTCAACCTTCCACAGGGGGCCACTACGAGCAGTACTTC.

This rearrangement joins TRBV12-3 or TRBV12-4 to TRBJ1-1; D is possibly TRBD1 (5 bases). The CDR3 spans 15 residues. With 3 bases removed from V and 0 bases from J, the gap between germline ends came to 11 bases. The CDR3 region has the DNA TGTGCCAGCAGTTTCCCGACAGAGATGAACACTGAAGCTTTCTTT. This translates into CASSFPTEMNTEAFF.